This TCR beta chain was recorded in a study of blood T cells in healthy people across ages. This CDR3 is built from 16 residues. CDR1 is DFQATT, CDR2 SNEGSKA, per germline (reference sequence). With 0 bases removed from V and 0 bases from J, the gap between germline ends came to 12 bases. The use of a sample-barcoded 5' primer and a J-beta primer mix characterized a second PCR of roughly 6 to 11 cycles. Each cDNA molecule was tagged by a template-switch adaptor that had 12 random nucleotides. TCRdb re-called the 5' RACE reads with MiXCR, one entry per CDR3 protein. Here the sample spans around 990,000 distinct CDR3 sequences, roughly a quarter being singletons. Separately, the same data were catalogued under a study of T cells of mothers and their children.

The genes are TRBV20-1 and TRBJ2-1; a weak D match, TRBD2 (5 bases). The clonotype originates from a girl aged 2 to 9 in good health. Source material: blood. CDR3 protein: CSARDPLLGSYNEQFF. The CDR3 nucleotides read TGCAGTGCTAGAGATCCCTTACTAGGCTCCTACAATGAGCAGTTCTTC.